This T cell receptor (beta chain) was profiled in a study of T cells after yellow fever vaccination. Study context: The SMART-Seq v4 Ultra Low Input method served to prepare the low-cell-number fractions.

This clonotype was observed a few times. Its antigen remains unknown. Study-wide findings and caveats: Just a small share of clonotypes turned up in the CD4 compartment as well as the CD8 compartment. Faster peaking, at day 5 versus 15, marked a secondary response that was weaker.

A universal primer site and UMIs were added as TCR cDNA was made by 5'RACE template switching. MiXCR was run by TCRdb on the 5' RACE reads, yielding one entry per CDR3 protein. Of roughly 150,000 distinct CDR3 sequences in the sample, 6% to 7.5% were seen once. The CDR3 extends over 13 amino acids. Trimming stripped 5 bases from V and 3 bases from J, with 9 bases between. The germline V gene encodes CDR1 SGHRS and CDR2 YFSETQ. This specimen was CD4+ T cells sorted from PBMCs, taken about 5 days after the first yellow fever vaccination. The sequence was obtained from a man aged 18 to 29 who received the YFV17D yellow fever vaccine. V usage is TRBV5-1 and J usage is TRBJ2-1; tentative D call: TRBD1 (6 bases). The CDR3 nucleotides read TGCGCCAGCAGTGGCAGGGGCTACAATGAGCAGTTCTTC. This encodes CASSGRGYNEQFF.